One sample yielded the 7 T cell receptor beta chains listed below, sequenced in a study of T cell responses to AZD1222 COVID-19 vaccine. Profiling relied on immunoSEQ multiplex PCR, and the TCRdb table lists in-frame clones only, not all of them. Here the sample spans over 25,000 clones, about 92% being singletons. Sample: peripheral blood, taken 28 days after the second AZD1222 dose. Every receptor here comes from an adult who received the AZD1222 COVID-19 vaccine.

The V gene is TRBV19, the J gene TRBJ2-5; 9 bases are shared with TRBD1. V lost 6 bases to trimming and J lost 4 bases; unmatched junction nucleotides: 9. There are 15 residues in the CDR3. Looked up from germline, CDR1 is LNHDA and CDR2 is SQIVND (reference sequence). This CDR3 reads CASRMGQGVSETQYF. CDR3 coding DNA: TGTGCCAGTAGGATGGGACAGGGTGTATCAGAGACCCAGTACTTC. Complete variable domain (other parts from reference TRBV19 and TRBJ2-5): DGGITQSPKYLFRKEGQNVTLSCEQNLNHDAMYWYRQDPGQGLRLIYYSQIVNDFQKGDIAEGYSVSREKKESFPLTVTSAQKNPTAFYLCASRMGQGVSETQYFGPGTRLLVL.

The chain couples TRBV14 to TRBJ1-1; D perhaps matches TRBD1 (5 bases). V lost 0 bases and J lost 4, with 12 bases in between. The CDR3 is 15 residues long. Per germline, CDR1 SGHDN and CDR2 FVKESK. As DNA, the CDR3 is TGTGCCAGCAGCCAAGATCAGGGTTGGGCCACTGAAGCTTTCTTT. Its translation is CASSQDQGWATEAFF.

V is TRBV27 and J is TRBJ1-2; TRBD1 might be the D (5 bases). Trimming pared 2 bases from V and 2 bases from J, leaving 12 bases between. CDR1 is MNHEY, CDR2 SMNVEV, per germline (reference sequence). CDR3 length: 15 residues. CDR3 in DNA: TGTGCCAGCAGTTTAATGCCGGGGGGAAACTATGGCTACACCTTC. The encoded protein is CASSLMPGGNYGYTF.

V and J are TRBV20-1 and TRBJ2-7; D gene uncertain. Germline CDR1 and CDR2: DFQATT and SNEGSKA (reference sequence). Deletions cut 7 bases from V and 3 bases from J, with 10 bases between. The CDR3 sequence is 11 residues long. The CDR3 DNA sequence: TGCAGTGGCGGCAGTAGCTACGAGCAGTACTTC. As protein: CSGGSSYEQYF.

Only one count was recorded for this clone. The chain links TRBV24-1 to TRBJ2-3; D is undetermined. Per the germline V gene, CDR1 is KGHDR and CDR2 is SFDVKD. V dropped 3 bases and J dropped 4 bases, with 13 bases sitting between them. CDR3 size: 15 residues. Here the CDR3 reads CATSDIRVGADTQYF. CDR3 nucleotide sequence: TGTGCCACCAGTGATATCCGGGTGGGCGCAGATACGCAGTATTTT.

The rearrangement joins TRBV28 to TRBJ1-5; TRBD1 might be the D (5 bases). CDR1 MDHEN and CDR2 SYDVKM come from the germline V gene. The V and J ends lost 2 bases and 7 bases respectively, with 12 bases between them. This CDR3 comprises 14 residues. CDR3 nucleotides: TGTGCCAGCAGTTTAGGGGGACCGGGGCAGCCCCAGCATTTT. It specifies CASSLGGPGQPQHF.

The gene calls are TRBV6-5 and TRBJ2-1; D is possibly TRBD2 (6 bases). The CDR3 runs to 13 residues. V gave up 8 bases and J gave up 4 bases, with 12 bases separating them. The germline V gene has CDR1 MNHEY and CDR2 SVGAGI. The CDR3: CASRGWVYNEQFF. The CDR3 DNA sequence: TGTGCCAGCCGGGGGTGGGTTTACAATGAGCAGTTCTTC.